Listed here is a single T cell receptor (beta chain). Its antigen remains unknown. It was with 60 Vbeta and 13 Jbeta primers that the PCR ran. Profiling relied on immunoSEQ multiplex PCR, and the TCRdb table lists in-frame clones only, not all of them. The sample data list roughly 78,000 clones. This sample was included in a study of cytomegalovirus exposure and HLA in healthy donors. Whole-study results and caveats: A later analysis linked a missense variant in DCLRE1C to the trimming of TCR beta V and J genes. After further analysis at a later stage, some 15,000 TCR beta sequences were associated with HLA alleles at 0.05 false discovery rate.

Germline V lookup: CDR1 GTSNPN, CDR2 SVGIG (reference sequence). Trimming took 5 bases from V and 3 from J; bases not matched to a gene: 7. The CDR3 consists of 13 residues. This receptor was obtained from a man aged 35-49 years in good health and CMV-seronegative. Material for sequencing was PBMCs. The V gene is TRBV30, the J gene TRBJ2-7; 7 nucleotides match TRBD2. The CDR3 here is CAWAPGGGYEQYF. The CDR3 DNA sequence: TGTGCCTGGGCCCCGGGAGGAGGCTACGAGCAGTACTTC.